This T cell receptor (beta chain) was profiled in a study of blood T cell repertoires in COVID-19 (dated by TCRdb to between 2020 and 2021). Regarding the complete study: Samples from collaborators originated in the United States, Italy and Spain and spanned both the acute and convalescent phases of COVID-19. The prospective study material was composed of cDNA or gDNA derived from T cells, B-cell-depleted T cells, or PBMCs. Deeply sampled blood TCRbeta repertoires from subjects exposed to, actively infected with, or recovered from COVID-19 were included in the dataset. A freely available public database, intended as a resource for researchers studying the immune response to SARS-CoV-2, is where the repertoires were released. Samples came from the ongoing ImmuneRACE study (first 160 participants) plus 1,254 subjects from 6 global collaborators. Nearly every sample came with metadata listing a de-identified subject ID, COVID-19 status, age in years and sex. Where HLA class I and class II types were available, the types were taken from metadata supplied by the sample provider, not from assay-based typing. Study-level results and caveats: Clinical and demographic metadata were provided uncurated, with the amount varying by source and participant.

The collaborating institutions used their own protocols to collect whole blood in K2EDTA tubes. Collaborator samples were shipped for TCRbeta analysis as frozen whole blood, isolated PBMCs, or DNA extracted from either sample type. The germline V end is reduced by 3 bases and the J end by 9 bases; junction bases left unmatched: 5. Reading the germline V gene gives CDR1 SGHDN and CDR2 FVKESK. The CDR3 spans 15 residues, from the cysteine through the phenylalanine. The kept DNA is CDR3 alone, 45 bases in frame from the first base. A note on this clone: No cognate antigen has been identified for it. Base qualities are missing; no much larger clone stands one base away.

TCRbeta CDR3 regions were amplified from genomic DNA by means of the immunoSEQ Assay, a bias-controlled multiplex PCR. As for the authors' bioinformatics: Nucleated cell counts per sample were estimated from amplification of reference gene primers within the assay. To quantify the absolute abundance of each unique TCRbeta CDR3 rearrangement, sequence reads were collapsed and filtered. For each sample, productive Simpson clonality was calculated by taking the square root of Simpson's diversity index across productive rearrangements. The clones in this table, taken by TCRdb from immuneACCESS, are in-frame only. Not every clone is retained; where verified, under half of the shortfall comes from an unresolved V gene, and the cause of the rest is unknown. The V and J calls and clone size are taken from that table; D and trimming were inferred from the DNA. This sample comprises about 100,000 clones, approximately 62% of them detected only once. Together, the top ten hold about 5.9% of the sample.

The rearranged chain carries TRBV14 and TRBJ1-6, with 10 bases matching TRBD1. The source is a man of 80 years or more with acute or convalescent COVID-19. The source material was peripheral blood. For the CDR3, the sequence is CASSQGQGRSSPLHF. The nucleotides are TGTGCCAGCAGCCAGGGACAGGGGAGAAGTTCACCCCTCCACTTT.